A single T cell receptor beta chain is shown here with its context. Antigen: not known. Approximately 300,000 cells per CD8+ T cell subset were flow-sorted in triplicate. By phenotype, naive CD8+ T cells were CD45RO-CCR7+CD27+CD95-. This entry belongs to a study of CXCR3-negative and CXCR3-positive naive CD8 T cells. Notes on the study in general: CXCR3-negative naive cells had less hydrophobic TRB CDR3s than did CXCR3-positive naive cells. CXCR3-negative and CXCR3-positive naive cells shared comparable TRBV-TRBJ usage, but memory cells did not.

Germline CDR1 MDHEN, CDR2 SYDVKM. The CDR3 sequence is 13 residues long. Through 5' RACE with UMI labels, the TRB cDNA libraries were prepared. TCRdb reanalyzed the 5' RACE reads, giving one entry per CDR3 protein sequence and no DNA. The repertoire table contains over 80,000 distinct CDR3 sequences. Sequenced input: naive CXCR3- CD8+ T cells from blood. As for subset: CD45RO-CCR7+CD27+CD95- naive CD8+ T cells lacking CXCR3 (TNR3-). The sequence came from a human donor in good health. Some clones in this sample may be carry-over from other donors' samples. The chain couples TRBV28 to TRBJ1-5. This chain's CDR3 is CASREYSNQPQHF.